This section outlines one T cell receptor beta chain sequence together with its context. The clone's antigen remains unknown. The input lacks base qualities; no much larger clone sits a single base away. CDR1 and CDR2 (SGDLS, YYNGEE) derive from the germline V gene. At the junction V is shortened by 5 bases and J by 1 base; bases outside the gene matches: 3. The CDR3 runs 14 amino acids, cysteine and phenylalanine included. Only CDR3 DNA is held: 42 bases, read in frame from base 1. This record belongs to a study of sequential checkpoint blockade in melanoma (dated by TCRdb to between 2018 and 2021). Regarding the study in general: Using 1:1 randomization, the trial assigned patients either to first-line nivolumab followed by ipilimumab (arm A) or to ipilimumab followed by nivolumab (arm B). Maintenance nivolumab was given following each of the two trial sequences. DNA from roughly 91 pretreatment melanoma tumor samples underwent TCRbeta immunosequencing. Matched tumor biopsies were taken from over 20 patients before treatment and at week 13, after single-agent nivolumab (arm A) or ipilimumab (arm B). Roughly 80% of the matched pre- and post-treatment tumor biopsy pairs came from the same lesion.

TCRbeta CDR3 regions were immunosequenced from genomic DNA with the immunoSEQ Assay. Before high-throughput sequencing, genomic DNA was amplified using bias-controlled multiplex PCR. The study's processing was this. To quantify the absolute abundance of each unique TCRbeta CDR3 region, the sequences were collapsed and filtered. Clonality, defined as 1 minus Pielou's evenness, was calculated using productive rearrangements only. Tumor T-cell fraction was calculated by normalizing TCRbeta template counts to usable DNA, which was estimated from several housekeeping genes. Clones with significantly greater frequencies in on-treatment versus baseline samples were identified using a previously published method. The source is immuneACCESS, and TCRdb retained only in-frame sequences with V and J called. Part of the clones is not carried over; for the studies checked, unresolved V genes explain less than half of this, and the remainder is unexplained. Clone size and V and J calls were adopted from that table, with D and trimming inferred from the DNA. Within this sample are 15,000 to 20,000 clones, with over 60% of them counted one time only. The top ten constitute roughly 5% of the sample.

The treatment or condition tag for this specimen amounts to: randomized to nivolumab then ipilimumab (arm A) or the reverse (arm B). No trial patient had received prior DNA-damaging chemotherapy. Samples were obtained from patients with melanoma enrolled in CheckMate 064, a randomized, open-label phase II trial of sequential checkpoint blockade. Genomic DNA from formalin-fixed paraffin-embedded (FFPE) tissue samples served as the input for tumor TCR sequencing. What the authors observed across the whole study: Tumor T-cell fraction and clonality correlated with PD-L1 staining and CD8+ T-cell counts but not with mutational load. Small sample sizes and reduced statistical power limited the analyses of tumor T-cell fraction within each arm. The model for predicting response that combines TCR metrics with mutation burden needs to be validated in larger, independent patient cohorts. Patients with increases in tumor T-cell fraction and clonality by week 13 were approximately 30 times more likely to achieve clinical benefit. In the nivolumab-first arm (arm A), an association was found between pretreatment tumor TIL clonality and response (P = .04).

Source: tumor tissue (inferred from file names), taken from a patient given nivolumab and ipilimumab in sequence. This receptor was taken from a human donor with melanoma. The chain links TRBV9 with TRBJ1-5; TRBD1 aligns with 7 central bases. The CDR3 reads CASRRQGSNQPQHF. Read as DNA, the sequence is TGTGCCAGCAGGCGACAGGGAAGCAATCAGCCCCAGCATTTT.